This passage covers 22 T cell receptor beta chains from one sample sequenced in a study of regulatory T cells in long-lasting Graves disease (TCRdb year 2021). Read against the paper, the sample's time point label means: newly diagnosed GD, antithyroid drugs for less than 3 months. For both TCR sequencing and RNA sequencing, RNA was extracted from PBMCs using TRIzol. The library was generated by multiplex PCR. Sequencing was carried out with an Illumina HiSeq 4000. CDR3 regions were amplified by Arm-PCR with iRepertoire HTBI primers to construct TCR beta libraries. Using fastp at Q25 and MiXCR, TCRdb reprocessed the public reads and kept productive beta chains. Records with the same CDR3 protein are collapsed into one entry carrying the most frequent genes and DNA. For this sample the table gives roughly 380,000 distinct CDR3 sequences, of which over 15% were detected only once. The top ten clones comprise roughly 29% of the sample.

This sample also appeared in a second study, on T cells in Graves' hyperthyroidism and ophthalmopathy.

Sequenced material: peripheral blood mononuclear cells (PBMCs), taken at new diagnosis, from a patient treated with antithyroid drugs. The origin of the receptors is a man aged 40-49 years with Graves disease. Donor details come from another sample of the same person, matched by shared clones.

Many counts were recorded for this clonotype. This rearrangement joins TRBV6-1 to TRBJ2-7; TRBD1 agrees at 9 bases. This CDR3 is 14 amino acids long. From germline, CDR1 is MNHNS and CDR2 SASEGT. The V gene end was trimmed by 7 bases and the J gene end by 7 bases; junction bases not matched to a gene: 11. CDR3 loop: CASTTTGGRGEQYF. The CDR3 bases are TGTGCCAGCACCACGACAGGGGGACGGGGAGAGCAGTACTTC.

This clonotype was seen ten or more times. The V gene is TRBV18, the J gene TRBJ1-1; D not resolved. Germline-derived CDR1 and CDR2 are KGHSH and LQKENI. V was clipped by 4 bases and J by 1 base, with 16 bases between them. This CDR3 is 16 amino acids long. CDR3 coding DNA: TGTGCCAGCTCACTCCAGGTGAGGCGGCCGAACACTGAAGCTTTCTTT. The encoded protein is CASSLQVRRPNTEAFF.

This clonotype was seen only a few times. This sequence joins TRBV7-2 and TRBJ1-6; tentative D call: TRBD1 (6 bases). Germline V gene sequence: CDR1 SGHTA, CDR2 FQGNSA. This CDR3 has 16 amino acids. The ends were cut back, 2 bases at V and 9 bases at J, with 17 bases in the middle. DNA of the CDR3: TGTGCCAGCAGCTTAACGTTACAGGGTTTGGGTTCACCCCTCCACTTT. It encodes CASSLTLQGLGSPLHF.

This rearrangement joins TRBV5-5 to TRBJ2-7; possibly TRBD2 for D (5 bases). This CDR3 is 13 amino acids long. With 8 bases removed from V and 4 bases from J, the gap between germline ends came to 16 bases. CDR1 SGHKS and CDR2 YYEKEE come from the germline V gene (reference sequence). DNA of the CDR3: TGTGCCAGTAGCCCCGGGGATCGGTACGAGCAGTACTTC. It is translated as CASSPGDRYEQYF. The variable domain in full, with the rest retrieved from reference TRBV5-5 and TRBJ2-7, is DAGVTQSPTHLIKTRGQQVTLRCSPISGHKSVSWYQQVLGQGPQFIFQYYEKEERGRGNFPDRFSARQFPNYSSELNVNALLLGDSALYLCASSPGDRYEQYFGPGTRLTVT.

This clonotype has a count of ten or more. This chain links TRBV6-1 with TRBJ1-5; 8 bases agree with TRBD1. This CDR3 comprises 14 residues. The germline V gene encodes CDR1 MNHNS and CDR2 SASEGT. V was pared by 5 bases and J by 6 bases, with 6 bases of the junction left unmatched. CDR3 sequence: CASSTFGTGQPQHF. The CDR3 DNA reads TGTGCCAGCAGTACCTTTGGGACAGGTCAGCCCCAGCATTTT.

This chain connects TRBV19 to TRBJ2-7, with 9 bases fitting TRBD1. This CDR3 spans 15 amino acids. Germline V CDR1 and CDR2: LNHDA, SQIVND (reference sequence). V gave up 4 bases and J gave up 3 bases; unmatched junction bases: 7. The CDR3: CASSRTGTGRYEQYF. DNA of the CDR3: TGTGCCAGTAGTAGAACCGGGACAGGGCGCTACGAGCAGTACTTC. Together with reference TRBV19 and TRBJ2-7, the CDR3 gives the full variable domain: DGGITQSPKYLFRKEGQNVTLSCEQNLNHDAMYWYRQDPGQGLRLIYYSQIVNDFQKGDIAEGYSVSREKKESFPLTVTSAQKNPTAFYLCASSRTGTGRYEQYFGPGTRLTVT.

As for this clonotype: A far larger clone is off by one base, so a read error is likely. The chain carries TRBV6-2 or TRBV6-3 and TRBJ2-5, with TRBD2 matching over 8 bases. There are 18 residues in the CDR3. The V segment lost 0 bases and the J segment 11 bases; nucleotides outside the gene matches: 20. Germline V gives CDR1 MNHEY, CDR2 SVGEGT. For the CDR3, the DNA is TGTGCCAGCAGTTACTCGGGGTATCAGCGGGGGTTCTACAATGAGCAGTACTTC. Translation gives CASSYSGYQRGFYNEQYF.

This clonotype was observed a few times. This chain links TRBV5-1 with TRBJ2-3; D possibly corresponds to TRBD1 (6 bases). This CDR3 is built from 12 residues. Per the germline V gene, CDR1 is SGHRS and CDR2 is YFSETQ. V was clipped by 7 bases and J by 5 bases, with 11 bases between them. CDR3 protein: CASWEQGDTQYF. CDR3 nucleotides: TGCGCCAGCTGGGAACAGGGAGATACGCAGTATTTT. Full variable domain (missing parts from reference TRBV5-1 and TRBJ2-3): KAGVTQTPRYLIKTRGQQVTLSCSPISGHRSVSWYQQTPGQGLQFLFEYFSETQRNKGNFPGRFSGRQFSNSRSEMNVSTLELGDSALYLCASWEQGDTQYFGPGTRLTVL.

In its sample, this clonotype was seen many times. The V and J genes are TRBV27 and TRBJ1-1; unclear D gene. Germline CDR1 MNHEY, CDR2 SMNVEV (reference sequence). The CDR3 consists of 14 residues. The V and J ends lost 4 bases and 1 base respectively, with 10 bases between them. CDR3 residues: CASSSPSRNTEAFF. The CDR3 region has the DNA TGTGCCAGCAGTTCGCCCTCACGGAACACTGAAGCTTTCTTT.

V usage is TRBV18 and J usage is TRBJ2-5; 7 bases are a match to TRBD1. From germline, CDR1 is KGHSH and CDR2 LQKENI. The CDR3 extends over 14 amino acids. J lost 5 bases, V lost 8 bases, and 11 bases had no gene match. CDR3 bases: TGTGCCAGCCCTCCAGACAGGGCGGTCGAGACCCAGTACTTC. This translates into CASPPDRAVETQYF.

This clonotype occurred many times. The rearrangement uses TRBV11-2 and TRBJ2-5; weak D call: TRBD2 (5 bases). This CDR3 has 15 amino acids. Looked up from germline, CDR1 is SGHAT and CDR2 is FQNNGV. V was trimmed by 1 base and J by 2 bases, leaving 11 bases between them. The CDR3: CASSLGGRLQETQYF. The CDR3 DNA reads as TGTGCCAGCAGCTTAGGAGGGCGGCTGCAAGAGACCCAGTACTTC.

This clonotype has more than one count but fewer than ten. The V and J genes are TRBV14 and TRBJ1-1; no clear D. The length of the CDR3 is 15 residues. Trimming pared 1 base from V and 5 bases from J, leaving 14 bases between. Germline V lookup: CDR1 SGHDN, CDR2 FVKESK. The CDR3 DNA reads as TGTGCCAGCAGCCAAGGCCCCTATCGTGGGACTGAAGCTTTCTTT. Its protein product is CASSQGPYRGTEAFF.

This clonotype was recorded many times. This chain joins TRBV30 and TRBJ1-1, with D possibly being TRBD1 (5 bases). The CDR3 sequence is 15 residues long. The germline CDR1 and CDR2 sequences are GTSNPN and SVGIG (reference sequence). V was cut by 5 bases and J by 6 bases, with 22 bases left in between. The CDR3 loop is CAWATWALGDAEAFF. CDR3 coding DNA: TGTGCCTGGGCTACCTGGGCCTTGGGGGACGCTGAAGCTTTCTTT.

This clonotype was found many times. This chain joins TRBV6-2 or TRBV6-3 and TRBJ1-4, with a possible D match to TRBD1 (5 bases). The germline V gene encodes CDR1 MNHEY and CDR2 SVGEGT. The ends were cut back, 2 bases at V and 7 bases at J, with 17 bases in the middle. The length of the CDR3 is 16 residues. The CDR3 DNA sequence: TGTGCCAGCAGTTACCAAACCGGGACCAGGCCTGAAAAACTGTTTTTT. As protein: CASSYQTGTRPEKLFF.

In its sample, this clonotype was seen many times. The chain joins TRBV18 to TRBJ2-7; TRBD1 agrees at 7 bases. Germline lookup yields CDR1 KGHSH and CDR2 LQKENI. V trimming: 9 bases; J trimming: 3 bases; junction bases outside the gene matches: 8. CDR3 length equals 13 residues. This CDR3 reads CASSAAGGYEQYF. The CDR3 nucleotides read TGTGCCAGTTCCGCAGCAGGGGGCTACGAGCAGTACTTC.

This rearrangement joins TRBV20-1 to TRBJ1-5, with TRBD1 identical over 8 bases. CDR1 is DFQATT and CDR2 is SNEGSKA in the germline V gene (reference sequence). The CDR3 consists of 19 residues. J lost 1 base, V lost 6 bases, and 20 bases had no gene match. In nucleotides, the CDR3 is TGCAGTGCGAACCCATCCTCCGGGACAGGCGATTGGAGCAATCAGCCCCAGCATTTT. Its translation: CSANPSSGTGDWSNQPQHF.

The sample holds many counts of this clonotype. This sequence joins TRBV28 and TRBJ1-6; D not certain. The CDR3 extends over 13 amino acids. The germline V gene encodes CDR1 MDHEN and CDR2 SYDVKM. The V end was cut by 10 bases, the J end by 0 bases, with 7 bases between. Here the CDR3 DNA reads TGTGCCATACAAAGCTCCTATAATTCACCCCTCCACTTT. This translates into CAIQSSYNSPLHF.

CDR3 DNA: TGTGCCTGGAGTGTAATCCAATTTATCGGGGGCCTTTCCGGGGAGCTGTTTTTT. Translated, it gives CAWSVIQFIGGLSGELFF. The V call is TRBV30, the J call TRBJ2-2; the D call may be TRBD1 or TRBD2 (6 bases each). V lost 0 bases to trimming and J lost 6 bases, with 23 bases between them. Germline lookup yields CDR1 GTSNPN and CDR2 SVGIG (reference sequence). The CDR3 loop spans 18 amino acids.

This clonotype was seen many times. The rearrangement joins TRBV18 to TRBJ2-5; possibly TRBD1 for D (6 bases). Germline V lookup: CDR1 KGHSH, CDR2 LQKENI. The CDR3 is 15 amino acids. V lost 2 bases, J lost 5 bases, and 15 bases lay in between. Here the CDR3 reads CASSPSGRQGETQYF. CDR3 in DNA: TGTGCCAGCTCACCAAGCGGCAGGCAGGGGGAGACCCAGTACTTC.

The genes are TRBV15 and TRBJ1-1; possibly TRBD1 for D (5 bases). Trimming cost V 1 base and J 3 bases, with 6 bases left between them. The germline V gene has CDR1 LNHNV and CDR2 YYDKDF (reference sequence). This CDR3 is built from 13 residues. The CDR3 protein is CATSRAGDTEAFF. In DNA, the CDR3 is TGTGCCACCAGCAGAGCGGGGGACACTGAAGCTTTCTTT.

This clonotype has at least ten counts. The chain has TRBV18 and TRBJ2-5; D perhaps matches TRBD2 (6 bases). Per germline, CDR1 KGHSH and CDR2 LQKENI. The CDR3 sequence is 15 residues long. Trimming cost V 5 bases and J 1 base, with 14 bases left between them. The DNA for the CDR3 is TGTGCCAGCTCAATTAATAGCGGAGTCCAAGAGACCCAGTACTTC. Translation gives CASSINSGVQETQYF.

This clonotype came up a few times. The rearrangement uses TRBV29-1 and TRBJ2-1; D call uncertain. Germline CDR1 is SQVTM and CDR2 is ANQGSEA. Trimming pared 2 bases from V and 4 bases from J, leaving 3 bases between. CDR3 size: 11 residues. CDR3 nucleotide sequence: TGCAGCGTTGAACAGTACAATGAGCAGTTCTTC. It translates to CSVEQYNEQFF.